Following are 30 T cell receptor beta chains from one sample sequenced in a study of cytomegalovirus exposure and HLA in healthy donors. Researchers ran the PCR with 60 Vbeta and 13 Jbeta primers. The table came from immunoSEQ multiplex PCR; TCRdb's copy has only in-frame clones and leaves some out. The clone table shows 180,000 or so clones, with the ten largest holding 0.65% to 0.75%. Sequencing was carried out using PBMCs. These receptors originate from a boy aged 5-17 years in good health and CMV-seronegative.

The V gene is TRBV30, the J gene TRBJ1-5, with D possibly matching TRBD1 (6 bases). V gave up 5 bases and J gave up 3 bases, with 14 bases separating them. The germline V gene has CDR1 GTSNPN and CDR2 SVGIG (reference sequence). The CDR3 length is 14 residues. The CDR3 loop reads CAWGSGGLNQPQHF. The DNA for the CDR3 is TGTGCCTGGGGGTCGGGGGGCCTCAATCAGCCCCAGCATTTT.

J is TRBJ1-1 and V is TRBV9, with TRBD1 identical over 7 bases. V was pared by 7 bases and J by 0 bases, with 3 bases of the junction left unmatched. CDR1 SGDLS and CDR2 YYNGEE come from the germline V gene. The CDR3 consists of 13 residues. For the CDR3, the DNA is TGTGCCAGCGGGGACAGCATGAACACTGAAGCTTTCTTT. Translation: CASGDSMNTEAFF. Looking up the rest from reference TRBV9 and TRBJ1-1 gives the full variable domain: DSGVTQTPKHLITATGQRVTLRCSPRSGDLSVYWYQQSLDQGLQFLIQYYNGEERAKGNILERFSAQQFPDLHSELNLSSLELGDSALYFCASGDSMNTEAFFGQGTRLTVV.

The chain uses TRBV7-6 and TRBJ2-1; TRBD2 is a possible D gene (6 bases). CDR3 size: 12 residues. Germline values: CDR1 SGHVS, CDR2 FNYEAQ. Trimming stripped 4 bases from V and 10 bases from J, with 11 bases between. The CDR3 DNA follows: TGTGCCAGCAGCTCCGCGGGATCCGAGCAGTTCTTC. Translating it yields CASSSAGSEQFF.

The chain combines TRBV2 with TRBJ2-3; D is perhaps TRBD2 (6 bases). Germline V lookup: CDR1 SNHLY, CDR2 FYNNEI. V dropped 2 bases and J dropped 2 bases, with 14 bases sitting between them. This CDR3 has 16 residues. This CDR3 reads CASSESGLSHTDTQYF. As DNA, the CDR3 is TGTGCCAGCAGTGAAAGCGGACTATCTCACACAGATACGCAGTATTTT. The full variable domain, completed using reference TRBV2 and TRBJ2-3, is EPEVTQTPSHQVTQMGQEVILRCVPISNHLYFYWYRQILGQKVEFLVSFYNNEISEKSEIFDDQFSVERPDGSNFTLKIRSTKLEDSAMYFCASSESGLSHTDTQYFGPGTRLTVL.

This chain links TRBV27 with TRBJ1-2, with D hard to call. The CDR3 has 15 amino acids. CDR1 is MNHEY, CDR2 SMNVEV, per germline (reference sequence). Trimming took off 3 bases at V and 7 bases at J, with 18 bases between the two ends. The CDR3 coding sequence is TGTGCCAGCAGTTTGCGTAGAACTACGGGTGGTGGCTACACCTTC. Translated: CASSLRRTTGGGYTF.

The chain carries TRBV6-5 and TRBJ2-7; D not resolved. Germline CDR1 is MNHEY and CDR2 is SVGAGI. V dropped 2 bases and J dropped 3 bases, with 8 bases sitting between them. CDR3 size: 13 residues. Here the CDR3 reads CASSYRLDYEQYF. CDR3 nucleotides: TGTGCCAGCAGTTACCGACTGGACTACGAGCAGTACTTC.

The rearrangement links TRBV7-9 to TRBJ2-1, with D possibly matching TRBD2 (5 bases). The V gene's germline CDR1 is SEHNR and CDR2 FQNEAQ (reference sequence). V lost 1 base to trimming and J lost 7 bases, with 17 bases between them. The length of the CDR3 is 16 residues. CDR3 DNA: TGTGCCAGCAGCTTAGGTAGTAGCGTCCTTGGGAATGAGCAGTTCTTC. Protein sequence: CASSLGSSVLGNEQFF.

The CDR3 sequence: CASSLVGGDTEAFF. CDR3 sequence (DNA): TGTGCCAGCAGCTTAGTCGGAGGGGACACTGAAGCTTTCTTT. The rearrangement joins TRBV7-9 to TRBJ1-1, with D tentatively TRBD1 (5 bases). CDR1 SEHNR and CDR2 FQNEAQ come from the germline V gene (reference sequence). The CDR3 is made up of 14 amino acids. V was trimmed by 1 base and J by 3 bases, leaving 9 bases between them.

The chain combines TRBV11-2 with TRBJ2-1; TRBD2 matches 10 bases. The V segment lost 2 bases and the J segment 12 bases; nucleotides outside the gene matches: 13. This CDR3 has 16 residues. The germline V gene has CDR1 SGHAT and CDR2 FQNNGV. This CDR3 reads CASSLSSSGGQAAQFF. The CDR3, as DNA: TGTGCCAGCAGCTTATCGTCTAGCGGGGGCCAAGCAGCGCAGTTCTTC.

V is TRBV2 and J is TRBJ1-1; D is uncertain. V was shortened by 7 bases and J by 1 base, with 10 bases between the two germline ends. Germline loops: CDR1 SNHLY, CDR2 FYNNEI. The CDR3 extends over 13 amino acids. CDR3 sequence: CASILAANTEAFF. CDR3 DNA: TGTGCCAGCATCTTGGCCGCGAACACTGAAGCTTTCTTT.

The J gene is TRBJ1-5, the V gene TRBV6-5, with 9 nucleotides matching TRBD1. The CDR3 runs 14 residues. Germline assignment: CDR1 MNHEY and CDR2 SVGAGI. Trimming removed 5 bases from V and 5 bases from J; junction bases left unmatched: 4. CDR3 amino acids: CASSAQGAYQPQHF. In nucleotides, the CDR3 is TGTGCCAGCAGTGCACAGGGGGCGTATCAGCCCCAGCATTTT.

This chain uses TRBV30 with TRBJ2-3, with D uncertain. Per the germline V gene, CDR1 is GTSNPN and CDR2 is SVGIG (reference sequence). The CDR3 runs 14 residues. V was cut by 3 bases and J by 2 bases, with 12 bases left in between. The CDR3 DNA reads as TGTGCCTGGAGAAATGGCCTTTCCACAGATACGCAGTATTTT. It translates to CAWRNGLSTDTQYF.

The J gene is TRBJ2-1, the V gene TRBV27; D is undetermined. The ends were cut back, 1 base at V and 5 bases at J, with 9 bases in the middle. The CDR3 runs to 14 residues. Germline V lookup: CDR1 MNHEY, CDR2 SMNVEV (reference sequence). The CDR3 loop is CASSLFSGHNEQFF. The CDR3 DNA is TGTGCCAGCAGTTTATTCTCAGGCCACAATGAGCAGTTCTTC.

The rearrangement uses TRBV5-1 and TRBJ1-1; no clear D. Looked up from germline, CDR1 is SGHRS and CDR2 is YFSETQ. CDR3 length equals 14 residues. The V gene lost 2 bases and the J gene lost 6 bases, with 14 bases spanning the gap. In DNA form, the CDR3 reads TGCGCCAGCAGCTTACGGGGTAGTAACTCTGAAGCTTTCTTT. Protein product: CASSLRGSNSEAFF.

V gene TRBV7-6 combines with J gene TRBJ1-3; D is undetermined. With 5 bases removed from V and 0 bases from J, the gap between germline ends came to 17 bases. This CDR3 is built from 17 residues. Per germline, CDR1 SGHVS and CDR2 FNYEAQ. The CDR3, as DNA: TGTGCCAGCAGCCTACAAGACACGGATCCCTCTGGAAACACCATATATTTT. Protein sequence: CASSLQDTDPSGNTIYF. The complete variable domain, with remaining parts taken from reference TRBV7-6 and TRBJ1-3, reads GAGVSQSPRYKVTKRGQDVALRCDPISGHVSLYWYRQALGQGPEFLTYFNYEAQQDKSGLPNDRFSAERPEGSISTLTIQRTEQRDSAMYRCASSLQDTDPSGNTIYFGEGSWLTVV.

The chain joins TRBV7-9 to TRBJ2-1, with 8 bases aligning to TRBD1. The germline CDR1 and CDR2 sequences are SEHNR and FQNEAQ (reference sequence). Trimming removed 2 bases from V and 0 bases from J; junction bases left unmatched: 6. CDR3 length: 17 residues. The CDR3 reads CASSLRWTGSSYNEQFF. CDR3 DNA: TGTGCCAGCAGCTTAAGATGGACAGGGAGCTCCTACAATGAGCAGTTCTTC.

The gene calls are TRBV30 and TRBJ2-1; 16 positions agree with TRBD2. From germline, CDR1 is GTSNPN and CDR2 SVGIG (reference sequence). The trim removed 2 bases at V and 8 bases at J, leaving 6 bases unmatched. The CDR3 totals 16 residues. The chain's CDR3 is CAWSPGLAGGPDEQFF. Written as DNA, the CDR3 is TGTGCCTGGAGTCCGGGACTAGCGGGGGGGCCCGATGAGCAGTTCTTC.

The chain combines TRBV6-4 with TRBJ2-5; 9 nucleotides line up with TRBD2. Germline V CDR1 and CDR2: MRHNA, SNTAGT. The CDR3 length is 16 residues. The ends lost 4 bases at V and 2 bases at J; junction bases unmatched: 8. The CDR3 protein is CASSGLAGGLQETQYF. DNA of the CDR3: TGTGCCAGCAGTGGACTGGCGGGGGGGCTACAAGAGACCCAGTACTTC.

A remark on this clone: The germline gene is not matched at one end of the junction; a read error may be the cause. CDR3 DNA: TGTGCCAGCAGCCCTCCGTCGACAGGGGCTTTGAAAACTGAAGCTTTCTTT. It translates to CASSPPSTGALKTEAFF. The chain joins TRBV14 to TRBJ1-1; 8 bases are shared with TRBD1. The CDR3 spans 17 residues. Germline V CDR1 and CDR2: SGHDN, FVKESK.

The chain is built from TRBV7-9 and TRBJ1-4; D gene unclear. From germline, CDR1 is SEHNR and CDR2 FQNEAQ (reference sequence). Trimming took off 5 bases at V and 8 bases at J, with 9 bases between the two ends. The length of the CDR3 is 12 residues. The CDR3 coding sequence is TGTGCCAGCAGCATAAGAGAGGAAAAACTGTTTTTT. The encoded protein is CASSIREEKLFF.

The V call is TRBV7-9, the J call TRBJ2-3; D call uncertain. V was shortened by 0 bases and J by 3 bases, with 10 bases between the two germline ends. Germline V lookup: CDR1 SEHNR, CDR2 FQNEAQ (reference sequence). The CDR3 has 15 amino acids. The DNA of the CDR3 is TGTGCCAGCAGCTTAGCGGGCCTATCGACAGATACGCAGTATTTT. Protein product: CASSLAGLSTDTQYF.

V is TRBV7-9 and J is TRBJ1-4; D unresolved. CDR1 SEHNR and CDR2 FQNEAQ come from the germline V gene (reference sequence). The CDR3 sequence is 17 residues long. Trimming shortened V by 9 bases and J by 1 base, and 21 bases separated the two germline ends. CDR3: CASTPQVPTETNEKLFF. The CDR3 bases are TGTGCCAGTACCCCCCAGGTCCCTACAGAAACTAATGAAAAACTGTTTTTT.

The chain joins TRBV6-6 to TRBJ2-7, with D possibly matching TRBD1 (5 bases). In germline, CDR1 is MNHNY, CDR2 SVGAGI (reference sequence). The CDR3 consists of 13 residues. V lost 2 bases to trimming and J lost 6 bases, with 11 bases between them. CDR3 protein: CASSYMGPAEQYF. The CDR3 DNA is TGTGCCAGCAGTTACATGGGGCCCGCCGAGCAGTACTTC.

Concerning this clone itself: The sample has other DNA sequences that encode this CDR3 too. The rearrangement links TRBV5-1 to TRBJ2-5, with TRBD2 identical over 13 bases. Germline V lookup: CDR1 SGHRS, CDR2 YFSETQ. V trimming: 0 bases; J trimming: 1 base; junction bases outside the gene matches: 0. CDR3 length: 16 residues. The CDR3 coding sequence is TGCGCCAGCAGCTTGGGACTAGCGGGGGGCCAAGAGACCCAGTACTTC. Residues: CASSLGLAGGQETQYF. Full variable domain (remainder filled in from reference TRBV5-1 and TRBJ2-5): KAGVTQTPRYLIKTRGQQVTLSCSPISGHRSVSWYQQTPGQGLQFLFEYFSETQRNKGNFPGRFSGRQFSNSRSEMNVSTLELGDSALYLCASSLGLAGGQETQYFGPGTRLLVL.

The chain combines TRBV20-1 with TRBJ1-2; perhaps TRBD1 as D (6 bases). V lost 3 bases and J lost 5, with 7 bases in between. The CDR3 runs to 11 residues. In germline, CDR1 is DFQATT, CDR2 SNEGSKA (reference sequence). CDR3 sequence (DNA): TGCAGTGCTAGTGGACAGTATGGCTACACCTTC. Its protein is CSASGQYGYTF.

This CDR3 reads CASSLGDRNSPLHF. CDR3 DNA sequence: TGCGCCAGCAGCTTGGGGGACAGAAATTCACCCCTCCACTTT. This chain connects TRBV5-1 to TRBJ1-6; 7 bases map to TRBD1. Germline V gene sequence: CDR1 SGHRS, CDR2 YFSETQ. CDR3 size: 14 residues. Germline trimming cut 0 bases from V and 7 bases from J; bases unmatched to any gene: 1.

The CDR3: CASSKGRAQPQHF. For the CDR3, the DNA is TGTGCCAGCAGCAAAGGGAGGGCGCAGCCCCAGCATTTT. This sequence joins TRBV21-1 and TRBJ1-5. TRBV21-1 has pseudogene status. The CDR3 is 13 amino acids.

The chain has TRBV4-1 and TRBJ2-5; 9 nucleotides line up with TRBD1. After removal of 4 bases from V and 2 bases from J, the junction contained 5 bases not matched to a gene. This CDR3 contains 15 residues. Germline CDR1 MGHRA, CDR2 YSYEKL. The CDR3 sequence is CASSRPGQGQETQYF. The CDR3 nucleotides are TGCGCCAGCAGCCGACCGGGACAGGGTCAAGAGACCCAGTACTTC.

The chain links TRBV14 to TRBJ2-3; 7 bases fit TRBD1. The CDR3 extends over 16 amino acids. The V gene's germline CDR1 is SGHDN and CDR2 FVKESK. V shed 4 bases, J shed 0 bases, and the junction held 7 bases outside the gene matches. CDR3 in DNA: TGTGCCAGCAGCCGAGCAGGGACAGTCAGCACAGATACGCAGTATTTT. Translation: CASSRAGTVSTDTQYF.

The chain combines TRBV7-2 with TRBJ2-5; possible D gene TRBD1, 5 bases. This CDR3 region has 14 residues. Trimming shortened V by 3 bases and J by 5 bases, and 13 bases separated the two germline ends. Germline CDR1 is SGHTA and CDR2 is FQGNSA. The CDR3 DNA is TGTGCCAGCAGCTTCTTGGGGCGCGGTGAGACCCAGTACTTC. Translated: CASSFLGRGETQYF.